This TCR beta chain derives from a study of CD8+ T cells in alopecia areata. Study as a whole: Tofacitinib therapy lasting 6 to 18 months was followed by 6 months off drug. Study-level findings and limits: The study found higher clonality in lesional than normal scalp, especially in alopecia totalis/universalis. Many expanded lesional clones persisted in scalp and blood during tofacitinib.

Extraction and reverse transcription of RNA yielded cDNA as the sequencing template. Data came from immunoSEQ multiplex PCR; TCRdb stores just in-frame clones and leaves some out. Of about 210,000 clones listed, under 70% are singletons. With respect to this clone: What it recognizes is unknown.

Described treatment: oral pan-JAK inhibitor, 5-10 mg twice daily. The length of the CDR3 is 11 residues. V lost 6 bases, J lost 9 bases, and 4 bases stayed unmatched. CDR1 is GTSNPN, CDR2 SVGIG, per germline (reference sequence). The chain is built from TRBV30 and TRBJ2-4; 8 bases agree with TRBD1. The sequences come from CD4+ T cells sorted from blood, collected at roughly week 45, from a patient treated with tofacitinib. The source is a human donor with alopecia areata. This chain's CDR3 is CACKTGGIQYF. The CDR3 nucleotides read TGTGCCTGTAAAACAGGGGGCATTCAGTACTTC.